The present T cell receptor (beta chain) was sequenced within a study of T cell responses to AZD1222 COVID-19 vaccine. Germline V lookup: CDR1 LGHNA, CDR2 YNFKEQ. Trimming shortened V by 5 bases and J by 5 bases, and 12 bases separated the two germline ends. The CDR3 is 13 residues long. Produced via immunoSEQ multiplex PCR; TCRdb's table is partial and in-frame only. The sample records some 120,000 clones, 80% to 90% being singletons. Broader study findings: Researchers took repertoire samples only after the peak T cell response had come.

About this clone: What it binds is not known.

The chain combines TRBV4-2 with TRBJ1-1; D call uncertain. The source of this sequence is an adult in good health. The sample here was peripheral blood, taken on day 0 of MenACWY control vaccination. The CDR3 bases are TGTGCCAGCAGCTTGGGCGGGAAGACTGAAGCTTTCTTT. Residues: CASSLGGKTEAFF.